These T cell receptor beta chains were read from a single sample in a study of TIL therapy for anti-PD-1-resistant metastatic lung cancer. Only in-frame clones appear in the TCRdb table, and some are missing; sequencing was by immunoSEQ multiplex PCR. The sample contains 25,000 to 30,000 clones, 60% to 80% of which appear only once. This specimen consisted of tumor tissue, obtained at baseline. These receptors were taken from a woman between 25 and 80 years old with non-small cell lung cancer. Both conserved end residues are part of each CDR3. Fields, in order: V gene, CDR3 protein.

TRBV7-6,CASSLGEARVYEQYF
TRBV7-6,CASSLADSLLTEAFF
TRBV11-2,CASSLVGTGGAPDEQYF
TRBV5-1,CASRRTGERGTEAFF
TRBV30,CAWSRARYGYTF
TRBV5-1,CASSLYASSGANVLTF
TRBV9,CASSSLAVDGEQFF
TRBV12-5,CASGLVQGYGNTIYF
TRBV6-6,CASRNSGSSYNEQFF
TRBV7-2,CASSLAQANQPQHF
TRBV4-1,CASSRNLDGGNTIYF
TRBV10-3,CAISGGAANEKLFF
TRBV5-5,CASSWGAAYEQYF
TRBV2,CASRDSKDYGYTF
TRBV29-1,CSVEEGTPSSYEQYF
TRBV25-1,CASSEGAVNSGNTIYF
TRBV29-1,CSVEGLAGEVWETQYF
TRBV19,CASTPDRARDYGYTF
TRBV2,CASSENPPRAPNTEAFF
TRBV7-6,CASSSTPGQGGSQPQHF
TRBV5-4,CASSPGRATEAFF
TRBV7-9,CASVTAASGNVLTF
TRBV7-6,CASSLGRDHEQYF